The 5 T cell receptor beta chains given below trace back to one sample, sequenced in a study of blood T cell repertoires in COVID-19. The assay was immunoSEQ multiplex PCR, and TCRdb's table has in-frame clones only and misses some. This sample has 150,000 to 200,000 clones, with roughly 80% found just once. The sequenced sample was peripheral blood. Every receptor here comes from a woman of 80 years or more with acute or convalescent COVID-19.

This clone came up a few times. The chain combines TRBV30 with TRBJ1-1; perhaps TRBD1 as D (6 bases). In germline, CDR1 is GTSNPN, CDR2 SVGIG (reference sequence). V was cut by 4 bases and J by 7 bases, with 10 bases left in between. This CDR3 spans 11 amino acids. CDR3 residues: CAWNRDGEAFF. The CDR3 region has the DNA TGTGCCTGGAACAGGGATGGTGAAGCTTTCTTT.

The chain couples TRBV21-1 to TRBJ1-4. TRBV21-1 is annotated as a pseudogene. CDR3 length: 13 residues. CDR3 nucleotide sequence: TGTGCCAGCAGCCGGGGGGGCGAGGAAAAACTGTTTTTT. Translated, it gives CASSRGGEEKLFF.

The rearrangement joins TRBV19 to TRBJ2-1, with TRBD2 matching 10 bases. This CDR3 comprises 17 residues. The trim removed 6 bases at V and 5 bases at J, leaving 13 bases unmatched. Looked up from germline, CDR1 is LNHDA and CDR2 is SQIVND (reference sequence). CDR3 sequence reads: CASSPGLAVIGHNEQFF. The DNA for the CDR3 is TGTGCCAGTAGCCCCGGACTAGCGGTGATTGGGCACAATGAGCAGTTCTTC.

This clone was recorded a few times. This chain links TRBV19 with TRBJ1-5; 7 positions match TRBD1. Losses at the gene ends were 7 bases for V and 4 bases for J; bases not matched to a gene: 10. Looked up from germline, CDR1 is LNHDA and CDR2 is SQIVND (reference sequence). The CDR3 length is 15 residues. In DNA form, the CDR3 reads TGTGCCAGTAACTCAGGGACAGCCGAAAATCAGCCCCAGCATTTT. Its protein product is CASNSGTAENQPQHF.

J is TRBJ2-7 and V is TRBV2, with a weak D call TRBD1 (6 bases). The CDR3 covers 16 residues. V gave up 1 base and J gave up 1 base, with 14 bases separating them. Germline V CDR1 and CDR2: SNHLY, FYNNEI. CDR3 protein: CASSEETGQGSYEQYF. CDR3 coding DNA: TGTGCCAGCAGTGAAGAGACGGGGCAGGGGTCCTACGAGCAGTACTTC.